The clone carrying this T cell receptor beta chain occurred once. This CDR3 comprises 16 residues. Germline V gene sequence: CDR1 LGHNA, CDR2 YNFKEQ. V lost 0 bases, J lost 5 bases, and 13 bases lay in between. The data originate from a study of control samples from healthy donors and cancer patients. Only in-frame clones appear in the TCRdb table, and some are missing; sequencing was by immunoSEQ multiplex PCR. In the table there are around 84,000 clones, approximately 82% of which are singletons. The gene calls are TRBV4-2 and TRBJ1-4, with no clear D. The sequence came from a man in his 60s with head and neck cancer. Sequenced material: PBMCs. CDR3 region: CASSQDVGRKNEKLFF. In DNA, the CDR3 is TGTGCCAGCAGCCAAGATGTCGGGCGGAAGAATGAAAAACTGTTTTTT.